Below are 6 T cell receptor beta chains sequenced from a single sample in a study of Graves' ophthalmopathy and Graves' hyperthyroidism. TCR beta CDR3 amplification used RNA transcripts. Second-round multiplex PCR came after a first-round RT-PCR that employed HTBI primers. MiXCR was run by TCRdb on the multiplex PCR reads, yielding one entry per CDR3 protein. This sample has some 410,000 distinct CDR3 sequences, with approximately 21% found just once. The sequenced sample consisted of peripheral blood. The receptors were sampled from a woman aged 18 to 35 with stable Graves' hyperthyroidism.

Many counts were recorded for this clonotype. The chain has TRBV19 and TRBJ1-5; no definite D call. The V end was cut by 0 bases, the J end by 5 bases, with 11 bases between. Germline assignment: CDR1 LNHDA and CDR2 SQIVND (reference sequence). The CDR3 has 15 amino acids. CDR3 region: CASSIEGSFHQPQHF. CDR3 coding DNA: TGTGCCAGTAGTATAGAGGGCAGCTTCCATCAGCCCCAGCATTTT.

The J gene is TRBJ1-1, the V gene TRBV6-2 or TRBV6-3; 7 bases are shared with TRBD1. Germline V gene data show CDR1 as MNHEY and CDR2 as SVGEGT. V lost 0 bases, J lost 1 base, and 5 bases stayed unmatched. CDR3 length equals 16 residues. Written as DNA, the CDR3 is TGTGCCAGCAGTTACTCGATCGGGACAGCGAACACTGAAGCTTTCTTT. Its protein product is CASSYSIGTANTEAFF.

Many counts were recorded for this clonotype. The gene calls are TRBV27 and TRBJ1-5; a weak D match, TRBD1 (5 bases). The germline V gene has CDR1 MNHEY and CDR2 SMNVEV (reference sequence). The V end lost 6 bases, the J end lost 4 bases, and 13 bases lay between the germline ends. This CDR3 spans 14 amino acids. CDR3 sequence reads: CASSLGYRNQPQHF. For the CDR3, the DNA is TGTGCCAGCAGCTTGGGGTACAGGAATCAGCCCCAGCATTTT.

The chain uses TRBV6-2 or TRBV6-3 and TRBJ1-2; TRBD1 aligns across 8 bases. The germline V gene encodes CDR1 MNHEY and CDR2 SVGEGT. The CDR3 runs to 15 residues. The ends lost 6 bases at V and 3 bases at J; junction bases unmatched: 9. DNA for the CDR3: TGTGCCAGCAGATCCGGGACAGGAAAGGACTATGGCTACACCTTC. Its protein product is CASRSGTGKDYGYTF.

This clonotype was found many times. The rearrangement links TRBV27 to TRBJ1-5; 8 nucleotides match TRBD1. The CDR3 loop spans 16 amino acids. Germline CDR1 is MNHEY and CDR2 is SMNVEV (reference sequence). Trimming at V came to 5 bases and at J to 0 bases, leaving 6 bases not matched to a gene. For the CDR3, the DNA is TGTGCCAGCAGTCGGAGGACAGGGAATAGCAATCAGCCCCAGCATTTT. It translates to CASSRRTGNSNQPQHF.

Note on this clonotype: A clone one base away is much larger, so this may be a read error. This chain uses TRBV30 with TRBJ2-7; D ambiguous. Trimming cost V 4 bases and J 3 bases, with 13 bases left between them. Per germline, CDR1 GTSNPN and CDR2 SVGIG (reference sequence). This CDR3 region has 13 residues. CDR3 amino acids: CAWTRRADYEQYF. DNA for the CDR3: TGTGCCTGGACCCGAAGGGCAGACTACGAGCAGTACTTC.